This entry features one T cell receptor (beta chain) sequence. No antigen is known for it. Use of 60 Vbeta and 13 Jbeta primers characterized the PCR. Libraries were prepared by immunoSEQ multiplex PCR; TCRdb keeps only in-frame clonotypes and omits some of them. The profile shows 20,000 to 25,000 clones, 65% to 85% of them singletons. These data are taken from a study of cytomegalovirus exposure and HLA in healthy donors. Study-level background: Earlier sequencing of 200 million or so T cells yielded 120 million or so unique TCR beta sequences.

Study-level findings and limits: Researchers reported in a later analysis that common viral pathogens appeared linked to several top clusters. Fewer N-insertions than the roughly 670-donor mean were reportedly shown by an Asian-associated ancestry cluster in a later analysis.

The sequenced sample consisted of PBMCs. This clonotype originated in a man in his sixties in good health and CMV-seronegative.

CDR3 DNA: TGTGCCAGCAGCCCGGAGCCGAACACTGAAGCTTTCTTT. It translates to CASSPEPNTEAFF. The chain links TRBV7-9 to TRBJ1-1; no clear D gene. Trimming took 5 bases from V and 1 from J, leaving 8 bases between them. There are 13 residues in the CDR3. Germline V gives CDR1 SEHNR, CDR2 FQNEAQ (reference sequence).